The next 2 T cell receptor beta chains were all read from a single sample in a study of T cell clonotyping in hematopoietic cell transplantation. Profiling relied on immunoSEQ multiplex PCR, and the TCRdb table lists in-frame clones only, not all of them. This table has some 14,000 clones, over 85% appearing once. Sequencing used PBMCs, obtained 30 days after allogeneic stem cell transplant. Receptors were obtained from a male patient aged 55 to 69 who had an allogeneic stem cell transplant from an unrelated donor, so the T cells may come from the graft donor. Some clones in this sample may be carry-over from other donors' samples.

The rearrangement joins TRBV5-6 to TRBJ2-7; 9 positions agree with TRBD1. The junction had 16 bases not matched to a gene; V was cut back by 6 bases and J by 6 bases. The CDR3 spans 16 residues. The germline V gene has CDR1 SGHDT and CDR2 YYEEEE. CDR3 residues: CASTTTEGTGSTEQYF. The CDR3 DNA reads as TGTGCCAGCACCACGACTGAGGGGACAGGGTCCACCGAGCAGTACTTC.

This clone came up once. The rearrangement uses TRBV10-3 and TRBJ1-1; D is ambiguous. Germline loops: CDR1 ENHRY, CDR2 SYGVKD. The CDR3 is 16 amino acids. Between the trimmed V and J ends, which lost 7 bases and 0 bases, there was a span of 18 bases. CDR3 amino acids: CAITRKREDLNTEAFF. Written as DNA, the CDR3 is TGTGCCATCACTCGAAAACGGGAAGATCTGAACACTGAAGCTTTCTTT.